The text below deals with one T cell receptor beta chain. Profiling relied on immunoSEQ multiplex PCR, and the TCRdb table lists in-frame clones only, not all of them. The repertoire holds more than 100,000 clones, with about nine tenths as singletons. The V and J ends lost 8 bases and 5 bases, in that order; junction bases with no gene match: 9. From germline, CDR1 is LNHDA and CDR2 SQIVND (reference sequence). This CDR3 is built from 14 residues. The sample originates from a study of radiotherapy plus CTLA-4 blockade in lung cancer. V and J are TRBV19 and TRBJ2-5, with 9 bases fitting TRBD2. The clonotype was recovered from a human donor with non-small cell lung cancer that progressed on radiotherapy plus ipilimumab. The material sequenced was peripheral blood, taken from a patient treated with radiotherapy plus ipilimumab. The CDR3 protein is CASGPGLAGETQYF. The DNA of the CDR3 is TGTGCCAGTGGCCCGGGACTAGCTGGGGAGACCCAGTACTTC. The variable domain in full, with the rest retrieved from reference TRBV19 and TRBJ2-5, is DGGITQSPKYLFRKEGQNVTLSCEQNLNHDAMYWYRQDPGQGLRLIYYSQIVNDFQKGDIAEGYSVSREKKESFPLTVTSAQKNPTAFYLCASGPGLAGETQYFGPGTRLLVL.